One sample yielded the 27 T cell receptor beta chains listed below, sequenced in a study of vaccination and CD4 T cells after COVID-19. Which antigens these TCRs recognize remains unknown. Sequenced with the Oncomine TCR Beta short-read assay was DNA taken from cultured CD4+ T cells. TCRdb re-derived calls from the PCR reads in MiXCR, one entry per CDR3 protein. Of roughly 25,000 distinct CDR3 sequences detected, about 53% appear once; the ten largest clones hold approximately 2.6%. Treatment given: approximately 10-day PBMC culture with coronavirus spike peptide pools or control peptides (ViraFEST assay). Sequenced: CD4+ T cells from blood, cultured in vitro. Every receptor here comes from a human donor who had recovered from COVID-19.

V and J are TRBV7-2 and TRBJ1-1; 9 bases line up with TRBD1. Per the germline V gene, CDR1 is SGHTA and CDR2 is FQGNSA. This CDR3 has 13 amino acids. V lost 0 bases to trimming and J lost 8 bases; unmatched junction nucleotides: 1. The CDR3 DNA reads TGTGCCAGCAGCTTAGCGGGACAGGGAGAAGCTTTCTTT. Translating gives CASSLAGQGEAFF. Full variable domain (missing parts from reference TRBV7-2 and TRBJ1-1): GAGVSQSPSNKVTEKGKDVELRCDPISGHTALYWYRQSLGQGLEFLIYFQGNSAPDKSGLPSDRFSAERTGGSVSTLTIQRTQQEDSAVYLCASSLAGQGEAFFGQGTRLTVV.

This clonotype has a handful of counts. This chain connects TRBV2 to TRBJ1-5; no reliable D call. The CDR3 extends over 14 amino acids. In germline, CDR1 is SNHLY, CDR2 FYNNEI. V was shortened by 4 bases and J by 3 bases, with 10 bases between the two germline ends. The CDR3 loop reads CASSGTVDNQPQHF. In DNA, the CDR3 is TGTGCCAGCAGTGGGACCGTTGACAATCAGCCCCAGCATTTT. Drawing the rest from reference TRBV2 and TRBJ1-5, the complete variable domain is EPEVTQTPSHQVTQMGQEVILRCVPISNHLYFYWYRQILGQKVEFLVSFYNNEISEKSEIFDDQFSVERPDGSNFTLKIRSTKLEDSAMYFCASSGTVDNQPQHFGDGTRLSIL.

This sequence joins TRBV2 and TRBJ2-3; 8 bases are shared with TRBD2. The CDR3 has 14 residues. With V trimmed by 7 bases and J by 2 bases, 5 bases remained unmatched. Germline-derived CDR1 and CDR2 are SNHLY and FYNNEI. The CDR3 region has the DNA TGTGCCAGCAAAATAGCGGGGCTCACAGATACGCAGTATTTT. Translated, it gives CASKIAGLTDTQYF.

V usage is TRBV20-1 and J usage is TRBJ1-2; D not resolved. With 3 bases removed from V and 8 bases from J, the gap between germline ends came to 10 bases. There are 11 residues in the CDR3. CDR1 and CDR2 from the germline V gene are DFQATT and SNEGSKA (reference sequence). In DNA, the CDR3 is TGCAGTGCTAGCGGCGAGAGCGGCTACACCTTC. Amino acid sequence: CSASGESGYTF.

The CDR3: CASSRQGIGSYNSPLHF. The CDR3 DNA sequence: TGTGCCAGCAGTCGACAGGGGATTGGGTCCTATAATTCACCCCTCCACTTT. The V gene is TRBV6-1, the J gene TRBJ1-6; 8 nucleotides line up with TRBD1. Unmatched junction bases numbered 7, after V lost 5 bases and J lost 1 base. Germline V lookup: CDR1 MNHNS, CDR2 SASEGT. The CDR3 loop spans 17 amino acids.

This chain joins TRBV6-1 and TRBJ1-1; TRBD1 matches 8 bases. The V and J ends lost 6 bases and 10 bases, in that order; junction bases with no gene match: 7. Germline CDR1 reads MNHNS; CDR2 reads SASEGT. The CDR3 totals 12 residues. CDR3 residues: CASRPGQGGAFF. The DNA for the CDR3 is TGTGCCAGCAGGCCTGGACAGGGAGGAGCTTTCTTT.

The table lists this clonotype with a count of one. The J gene is TRBJ1-1, the V gene TRBV7-9; TRBD1 agrees at 11 bases. Trimming took 4 bases from V and 8 from J; bases not matched to a gene: 27. Germline CDR1 SEHNR, CDR2 FQNEAQ (reference sequence). The CDR3 covers 21 residues. DNA of the CDR3: TGTGCCAGCAGCTCACCAACCTCAACAGGACAGGGGGCCCGAACTGGGTTCGAAGCTTTCTTT. This gives the protein CASSSPTSTGQGARTGFEAFF.

The chain uses TRBV7-9 and TRBJ2-4; TRBD2 matches at 9 bases. Trimming took 3 bases from V and 3 from J; bases not matched to a gene: 9. The CDR3 extends over 17 amino acids. Germline assignment: CDR1 SEHNR and CDR2 FQNEAQ (reference sequence). The CDR3 nucleotides are TGTGCCAGCAGCTTGGCGGGGCGGGAGGGCGTCAAAAACATTCAGTACTTC. Residues: CASSLAGREGVKNIQYF.

This rearrangement joins TRBV20-1 to TRBJ1-1; D unresolved. The CDR3 covers 16 residues. CDR1 is DFQATT, CDR2 SNEGSKA, per germline (reference sequence). V shed 1 base and J shed 1 base, with 16 bases lying between them. The chain's CDR3 is CSARVRASGPNTEAFF. CDR3 DNA: TGCAGTGCTAGAGTTAGGGCCTCCGGCCCGAACACTGAAGCTTTCTTT.

The chain links TRBV11-3 to TRBJ1-1; TRBD1 is a possible D gene (6 bases). V was shortened by 5 bases and J by 6 bases, with 28 bases between the two germline ends. CDR1 is SGHNT, CDR2 YENEEA, per germline. CDR3 length equals 18 residues. CDR3 sequence reads: CASSTLLGGRGIFSEAFF. CDR3 nucleotides: TGTGCCAGCAGCACCCTACTTGGCGGAAGGGGGATATTCTCTGAAGCTTTCTTT.

This chain links TRBV30 with TRBJ2-3; D may be TRBD1 (5 bases). CDR1 and CDR2 (germline): GTSNPN, SVGIG (reference sequence). V was clipped by 0 bases and J by 2 bases, with 6 bases between them. This CDR3 has 13 residues. The CDR3 spells CAWSVGHTDTQYF. The CDR3 DNA reads as TGTGCCTGGAGTGTGGGGCACACAGATACGCAGTATTTT.

CDR3 in amino acids: CASSKTGIDGYTF. The CDR3, as DNA: TGTGCCAGCTCGAAGACAGGGATCGATGGCTACACCTTC. The chain links TRBV6-2 or TRBV6-3 to TRBJ1-2; 7 bases agree with TRBD1. The CDR3 is made up of 13 amino acids. J gave up 6 bases and V 8 bases, and 9 bases lay outside the gene matches. Germline V gene sequence: CDR1 MNHEY, CDR2 SVGEGT.

The CDR3 DNA sequence: TGTGCCAGCAGCTTGCCCCCCCCCGGGGAGCTGTTTTTT. This gives the protein CASSLPPPGELFF. The J gene is TRBJ2-2, the V gene TRBV5-4; D ambiguous. In germline, CDR1 is SGHNT, CDR2 YYREEE (reference sequence). The CDR3 is made up of 13 amino acids. Trimming removed 1 base from V and 6 bases from J, with 7 bases in between.

This clonotype was detected a few times. The chain employs TRBV2 and TRBJ2-5; the match to TRBD1 covers 7 bases. This CDR3 is built from 13 residues. Trimming took 7 bases from V and 3 from J; bases not matched to a gene: 5. Germline CDR1 is SNHLY and CDR2 is FYNNEI. CDR3 region: CASTGQTKETQYF. CDR3 DNA sequence: TGTGCCAGCACGGGACAGACCAAAGAGACCCAGTACTTC.

As DNA, the CDR3 is TGTGCCAGCAGCCAAACCGGGCCTCAAGAGACCCAGTACTTC. Translating it yields CASSQTGPQETQYF. The chain links TRBV7-2 to TRBJ2-5; no definite D call. Germline V gives CDR1 SGHTA, CDR2 FQGNSA. The germline V and J ends were trimmed by 5 bases and 2 bases, with 12 bases remaining between them. This CDR3 spans 14 amino acids.

The chain couples TRBV24-1 to TRBJ1-1; D ambiguous. Germline assignment: CDR1 KGHDR and CDR2 SFDVKD. The CDR3 runs 12 residues. The V end lost 5 bases, the J end lost 1 base, and 4 bases lay between the germline ends. CDR3 sequence (DNA): TGTGCCACCAGTGGGGAGAACACTGAAGCTTTCTTT. Its protein is CATSGENTEAFF.

V usage is TRBV2 and J usage is TRBJ2-7, with a possible D match to TRBD1 (5 bases). The CDR3 totals 13 residues. Trimming took 6 bases from V and 3 from J, leaving 12 bases between them. Germline CDR1 and CDR2: SNHLY and FYNNEI. The CDR3 protein is CASRKRQLYEQYF. CDR3 DNA sequence: TGTGCCAGCAGAAAACGACAGCTCTACGAGCAGTACTTC.

The chain combines TRBV19 with TRBJ1-5; D remains ambiguous. CDR3 length: 14 amino acids. The germline V and J ends were trimmed by 6 bases and 6 bases, with 15 bases remaining between them. Per the germline V gene, CDR1 is LNHDA and CDR2 is SQIVND (reference sequence). CDR3 region: CASRSGWAPQPQHF. The CDR3 region has the DNA TGTGCCAGTAGAAGTGGGTGGGCCCCTCAGCCCCAGCATTTT.

V gene TRBV6-1 combines with J gene TRBJ1-1; 7 nucleotides line up with TRBD1. Germline V gene data show CDR1 as MNHNS and CDR2 as SASEGT. With V trimmed by 6 bases and J by 5 bases, 12 bases remained unmatched. This CDR3 contains 15 residues. The CDR3 nucleotides are TGTGCCAGCAGCCTACCCAACAGGGGCGAGACTGAAGCTTTCTTT. It is translated as CASSLPNRGETEAFF.

This rearrangement joins TRBV5-4 to TRBJ2-7, with D uncertain. CDR1 and CDR2 from the germline V gene are SGHNT and YYREEE (reference sequence). The CDR3 extends over 12 amino acids. The V end lost 3 bases, the J end lost 0 bases, and 4 bases lay between the germline ends. CDR3 in amino acids: CASSSSSYEQYF. CDR3 DNA: TGTGCCAGCAGCTCGAGCTCCTACGAGCAGTACTTC.

The V call is TRBV5-1, the J call TRBJ2-3, with no clear D. Germline V gene sequence: CDR1 SGHRS, CDR2 YFSETQ. V lost 1 base and J lost 2, with 11 bases in between. The CDR3 covers 15 residues. CDR3 nucleotides: TGCGCCAGCAGCTTGCGGACCCCCTCCACAGATACGCAGTATTTT. Its translation: CASSLRTPSTDTQYF.

The rearrangement joins TRBV28 to TRBJ2-7; D is perhaps TRBD1 or TRBD2 (5 bases each). Trimming shortened V by 9 bases and J by 2 bases, and 14 bases separated the two germline ends. There are 13 residues in the CDR3. In germline, CDR1 is MDHEN, CDR2 SYDVKM. The CDR3 loop reads CASGGRLPYEQYF. The DNA for the CDR3 is TGTGCCAGTGGGGGACGCTTGCCCTACGAGCAGTACTTC.

The chain links TRBV6-1 to TRBJ2-2; no reliable D call. This CDR3 comprises 12 residues. V was clipped by 10 bases and J by 4 bases, with 10 bases between them. The germline gives CDR1 MNHNS, CDR2 SASEGT. This CDR3 reads CATQRGTGELFF. DNA for the CDR3: TGTGCCACACAGCGTGGCACCGGGGAGCTGTTTTTT.

The rearrangement uses TRBV30 and TRBJ1-2, with D possibly being TRBD1 (5 bases). This CDR3 region has 12 residues. Trimming removed 1 base from V and 4 bases from J, with 7 bases in between. The V gene's germline CDR1 is GTSNPN and CDR2 SVGIG (reference sequence). CDR3 in DNA: TGTGCCTGGAGTGGCCAGGGCTATGGCTACACCTTC. It yields the protein CAWSGQGYGYTF.

The J gene is TRBJ1-1, the V gene TRBV11-3, with 9 bases aligning to TRBD1. The junction had 11 bases not matched to a gene; V was cut back by 5 bases and J by 10 bases. The CDR3 is 14 residues long. CDR1 and CDR2 from the germline V gene are SGHNT and YENEEA. The CDR3 coding sequence is TGTGCCAGCAGCCCCGGGACAGGGAACTACGGAGCTTTCTTT. Translation: CASSPGTGNYGAFF.

This clonotype occurred a few times. The CDR3 protein is CASSPQYNQPQHF. DNA of the CDR3: TGTGCCAGCTCGCCCCAGTACAATCAGCCCCAGCATTTT. J is TRBJ1-5 and V is TRBV18; the D is unclear. Germline loops: CDR1 KGHSH, CDR2 LQKENI. The CDR3 runs 13 residues. V was trimmed by 6 bases and J by 3 bases, leaving 9 bases between them.

A few counts support this clonotype. The chain carries TRBV7-9 and TRBJ2-2; the D gene is possibly TRBD2 (5 bases). The CDR3 is 14 amino acids. V was cut by 1 base and J by 3 bases, with 6 bases left in between. Germline CDR1 is SEHNR and CDR2 is FQNEAQ (reference sequence). CDR3 sequence (DNA): TGTGCCAGCAGCTTAGGGACTTACACCGGGGAGCTGTTTTTT. Residues: CASSLGTYTGELFF.